The 4 T cell receptor beta chains presented below share a single source sample, sequenced in a study of shared clonotypes between healthy human individuals. CD8 cells classed as naive were CD45RO-negative and positively selected for CCR7, excluding terminally differentiated effector memory CD45RA+ cells. Repertoires were generated with immunoSEQ multiplex PCR, while TCRdb's copy carries only in-frame clones and drops some. The data show 750,000 to 1,000,000 clones, with almost 95% seen just once and approximately 25% held by the top ten. Input material: naive CD8+ T cells sorted from blood. These receptor sequences come from a man aged 30-40 years in good health.

DNA for the CDR3: TGTGCCAGCAGCTTAGATAAGGTAGGGACCGGACTTGGAAACACCATATATTTT. Protein product: CASSLDKVGTGLGNTIYF. The J gene is TRBJ1-3, the V gene TRBV11-2; weak D call: TRBD1 (5 bases). CDR1 and CDR2 (germline): SGHAT, FQNNGV. V gave up 0 bases and J gave up 3 bases, with 18 bases separating them. The CDR3 is 18 residues long. Full variable domain (rest looked up from reference TRBV11-2 and TRBJ1-3): EAGVAQSPRYKIIEKRQSVAFWCNPISGHATLYWYQQILGQGPKLLIQFQNNGVVDDSQLPKDRFSAERLKGVDSTLKIQPAKLEDSAVYLCASSLDKVGTGLGNTIYFGEGSWLTVV.

The V gene is TRBV7-9, the J gene TRBJ2-2; the D gene is possibly TRBD2 (6 bases). The length of the CDR3 is 15 residues. Germline CDR1 and CDR2: SEHNR and FQNEAQ (reference sequence). V was pared by 4 bases and J by 1 base, with 10 bases between. The CDR3, as DNA: TGTGCCAGCAGCTCGAGTAGCGGGAACACCGGGGAGCTGTTTTTT. It codes for CASSSSSGNTGELFF.

This rearrangement joins TRBV5-4 to TRBJ2-7; maybe TRBD1 (6 bases). CDR1 SGHNT and CDR2 YYREEE come from the germline V gene (reference sequence). The CDR3 is made up of 16 amino acids. Trimming removed 0 bases from V and 3 bases from J, with 16 bases in between. CDR3 in amino acids: CASSLAVGGEVYEQYF. CDR3 coding DNA: TGTGCCAGCAGCTTGGCCGTTGGGGGCGAGGTCTACGAGCAGTACTTC.

J is TRBJ1-5 and V is TRBV6-1; D not certain. The germline CDR1 and CDR2 sequences are MNHNS and SASEGT. V was cut by 5 bases and J by 3 bases, with 14 bases left in between. The CDR3 contains 15 residues. In nucleotides, the CDR3 is TGTGCCAGCAGTTGGCGGCAAGGCTACAATCAGCCCCAGCATTTT. Protein: CASSWRQGYNQPQHF.